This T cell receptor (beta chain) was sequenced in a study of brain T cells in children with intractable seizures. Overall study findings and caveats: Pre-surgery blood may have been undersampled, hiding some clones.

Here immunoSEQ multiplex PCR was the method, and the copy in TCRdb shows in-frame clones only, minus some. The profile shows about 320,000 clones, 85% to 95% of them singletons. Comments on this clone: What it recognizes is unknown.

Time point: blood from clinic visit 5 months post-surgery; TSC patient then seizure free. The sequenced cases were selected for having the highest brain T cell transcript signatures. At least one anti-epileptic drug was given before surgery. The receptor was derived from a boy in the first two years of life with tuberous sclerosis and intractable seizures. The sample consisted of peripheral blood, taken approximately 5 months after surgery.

For the CDR3, the DNA is TGTGCCAGCAGCACACGGGACTTGAACACTGAAGCTTTCTTT. It is translated as CASSTRDLNTEAFF. The rearrangement links TRBV5-4 to TRBJ1-1; weak D call: TRBD1 (5 bases). Per germline, CDR1 SGHNT and CDR2 YYREEE (reference sequence). This CDR3 has 14 residues. V was shortened by 4 bases and J by 0 bases, with 10 bases between the two germline ends. Supplemented by reference TRBV5-4 and TRBJ1-1, the full variable domain reads ETGVTQSPTHLIKTRGQQVTLRCSSQSGHNTVSWYQQALGQGPQFIFQYYREEENGRGNFPPRFSGLQFPNYSSELNVNALELDDSALYLCASSTRDLNTEAFFGQGTRLTVV.